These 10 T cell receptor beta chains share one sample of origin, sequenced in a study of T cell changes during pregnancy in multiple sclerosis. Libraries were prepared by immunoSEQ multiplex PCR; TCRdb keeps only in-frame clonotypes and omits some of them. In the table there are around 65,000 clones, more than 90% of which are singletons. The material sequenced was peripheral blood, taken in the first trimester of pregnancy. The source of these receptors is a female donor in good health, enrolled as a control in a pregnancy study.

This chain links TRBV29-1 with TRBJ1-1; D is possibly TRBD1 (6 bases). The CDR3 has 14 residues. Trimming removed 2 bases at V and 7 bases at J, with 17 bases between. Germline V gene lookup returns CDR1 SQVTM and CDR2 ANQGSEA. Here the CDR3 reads CSVEKGTKKSEAFF. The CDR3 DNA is TGCAGCGTTGAAAAGGGGACAAAGAAGAGTGAAGCTTTCTTT.

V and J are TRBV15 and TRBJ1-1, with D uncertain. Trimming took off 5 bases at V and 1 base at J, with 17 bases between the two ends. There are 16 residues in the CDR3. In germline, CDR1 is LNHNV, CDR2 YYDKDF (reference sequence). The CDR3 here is CATSPRGASENTEAFF. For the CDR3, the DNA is TGTGCCACCAGCCCCCGGGGAGCCTCGGAGAACACTGAAGCTTTCTTT. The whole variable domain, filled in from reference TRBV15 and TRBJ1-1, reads DAMVIQNPRYQVTQFGKPVTLSCSQTLNHNVMYWYQQKSSQAPKLLFHYYDKDFNNEADTPDNFQSRRPNTSFCFLDIRSPGLGDTAMYLCATSPRGASENTEAFFGQGTRLTVV.

Written as DNA, the CDR3 is TGTGCCAGCAGCCTGGGGACTAGCGGGGTTATGCAGTATTTT. Its translation is CASSLGTSGVMQYF. The rearrangement uses TRBV5-6 and TRBJ2-3, with TRBD2 matching 13 bases. V was pared by 4 bases and J by 11 bases, with 7 bases of the junction left unmatched. CDR3 size: 14 residues. Germline lookup yields CDR1 SGHDT and CDR2 YYEEEE.

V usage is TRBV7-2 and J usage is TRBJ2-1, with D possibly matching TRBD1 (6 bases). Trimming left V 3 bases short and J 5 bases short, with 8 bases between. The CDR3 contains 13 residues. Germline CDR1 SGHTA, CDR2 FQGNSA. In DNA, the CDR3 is TGTGCCAGCAGCTTCGACAGGAACAATGAGCAGTTCTTC. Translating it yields CASSFDRNNEQFF.

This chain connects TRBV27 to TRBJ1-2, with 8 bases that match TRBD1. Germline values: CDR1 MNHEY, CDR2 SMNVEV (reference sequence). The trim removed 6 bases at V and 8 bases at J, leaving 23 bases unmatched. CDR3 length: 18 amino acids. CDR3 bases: TGTGCCAGCAGACCATCCTACGTAATTCCCAGGGGGCGTGGGGGCTACACCTTC. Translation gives CASRPSYVIPRGRGGYTF.

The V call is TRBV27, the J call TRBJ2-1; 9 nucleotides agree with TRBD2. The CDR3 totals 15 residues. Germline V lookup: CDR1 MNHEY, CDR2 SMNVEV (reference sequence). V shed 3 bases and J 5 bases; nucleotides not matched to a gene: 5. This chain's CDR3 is CASSLGGGGHNEQFF. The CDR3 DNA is TGTGCCAGCAGTTTGGGCGGGGGGGGGCACAATGAGCAGTTCTTC.

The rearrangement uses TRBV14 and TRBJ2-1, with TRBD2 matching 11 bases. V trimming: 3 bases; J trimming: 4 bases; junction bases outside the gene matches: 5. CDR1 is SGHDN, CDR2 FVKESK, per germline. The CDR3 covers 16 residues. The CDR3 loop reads CASSHHRLAGYNEQFF. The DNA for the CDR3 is TGTGCCAGCAGCCACCACCGACTAGCGGGATACAATGAGCAGTTCTTC.

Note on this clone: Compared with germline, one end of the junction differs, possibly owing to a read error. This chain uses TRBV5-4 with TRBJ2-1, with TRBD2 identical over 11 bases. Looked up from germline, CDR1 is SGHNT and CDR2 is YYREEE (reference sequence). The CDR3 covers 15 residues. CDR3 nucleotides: TGTGCCAGCAGCGCCAAACTAGCGGGAGAATCTGATGGGGTCTTC. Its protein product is CASSAKLAGESDGVF. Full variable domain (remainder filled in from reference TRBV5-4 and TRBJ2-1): ETGVTQSPTHLIKTRGQQVTLRCSSQSGHNTVSWYQQALGQGPQFIFQYYREEENGRGNFPPRFSGLQFPNYSSELNVNALELDDSALYLCASSAKLAGESDGVFGPGTRLTVL.

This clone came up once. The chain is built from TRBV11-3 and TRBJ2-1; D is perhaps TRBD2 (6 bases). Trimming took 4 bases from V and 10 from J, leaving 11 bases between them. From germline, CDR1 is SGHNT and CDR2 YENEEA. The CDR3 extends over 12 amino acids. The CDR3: CASSSIGGEQFF. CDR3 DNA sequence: TGTGCCAGCAGCTCAATAGGAGGGGAGCAGTTCTTC.

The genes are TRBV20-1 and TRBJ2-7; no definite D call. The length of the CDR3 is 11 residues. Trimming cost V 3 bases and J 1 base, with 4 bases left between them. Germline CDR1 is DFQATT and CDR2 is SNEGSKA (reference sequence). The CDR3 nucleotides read TGCAGTGCTAGCCCGTCCTACGAGCAGTACTTC. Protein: CSASPSYEQYF.